These 8 T cell receptor beta chains were sequenced from one sample in a study of control samples from healthy donors and cancer patients. Clones were read by immunoSEQ multiplex PCR, and TCRdb kept only the in-frame ones, dropping some. The sample consists of roughly 180,000 clones, about 91% of them appearing once. The sample comprised blood. The receptor set was obtained from a woman aged 40-49 years in good health.

Notes on this clone: The same CDR3 is also encoded by other DNA sequences in this sample. This chain links TRBV5-1 with TRBJ1-1, with D perhaps matching TRBD1 (5 bases). Germline assignment: CDR1 SGHRS and CDR2 YFSETQ. Trimming cost V 4 bases and J 1 base, with 8 bases left between them. This CDR3 region has 13 residues. CDR3 in amino acids: CASSLGGNTEAFF. In nucleotides, the CDR3 is TGCGCCAGCAGCCTTGGGGGGAACACTGAAGCTTTCTTT.

J is TRBJ1-6 and V is TRBV6-5; D not resolved. The CDR3 has 13 residues. Germline CDR1 MNHEY, CDR2 SVGAGI. Trimming stripped 7 bases from V and 5 bases from J, with 9 bases between. The CDR3 reads CASISQNNSPLHF. CDR3 sequence (DNA): TGTGCCAGCATCTCACAAAATAATTCACCCCTCCACTTT.

V gene TRBV29-1 combines with J gene TRBJ2-3; D is ambiguous. Germline values: CDR1 SQVTM, CDR2 ANQGSEA. This CDR3 spans 10 amino acids. Trimming cost V 4 bases and J 5 bases, with 4 bases left between them. The DNA for the CDR3 is TGCAGCGTTGGTATAGATACGCAGTATTTT. Amino acid sequence: CSVGIDTQYF.

CDR3 loop: CASSATGTVGYTF. In DNA form, the CDR3 reads TGTGCCAGTAGTGCCACCGGGACAGTTGGCTACACCTTC. The V and J genes are TRBV19 and TRBJ1-2, with 7 bases aligning to TRBD1. Germline-derived CDR1 and CDR2 are LNHDA and SQIVND (reference sequence). J lost 7 bases, V lost 5 bases, and 7 bases had no gene match. CDR3 length: 13 amino acids. The complete variable domain, with remaining parts taken from reference TRBV19 and TRBJ1-2, reads DGGITQSPKYLFRKEGQNVTLSCEQNLNHDAMYWYRQDPGQGLRLIYYSQIVNDFQKGDIAEGYSVSREKKESFPLTVTSAQKNPTAFYLCASSATGTVGYTFGSGTRLTVV.

This chain uses TRBV12-5 with TRBJ2-5; D remains unclear. With 5 bases removed from V and 5 bases from J, the gap between germline ends came to 9 bases. This CDR3 has 12 residues. Germline CDR1 LGHNT, CDR2 FRNRAP. Here the CDR3 reads CASGPHPETQYF. The CDR3 nucleotides are TGTGCTAGTGGTCCCCATCCGGAGACCCAGTACTTC.

The chain links TRBV4-1 to TRBJ2-5, with 10 bases lining up with TRBD2. Trimming took 3 bases from V and 0 from J; bases not matched to a gene: 4. Germline CDR1 MGHRA, CDR2 YSYEKL. The CDR3 runs to 16 residues. The CDR3 spells CASSHRLAGDQETQYF. The CDR3 nucleotides are TGCGCCAGCAGCCACAGACTAGCGGGCGACCAAGAGACCCAGTACTTC.

The chain links TRBV16 to TRBJ1-2, with D possibly TRBD1 on 6 matching bases. V gave up 0 bases and J gave up 7 bases, with 9 bases separating them. The CDR3 runs to 13 residues. Germline V gives CDR1 KGHSY, CDR2 FQNENV. The CDR3 DNA follows: TGTGCCAGCAGCCAATCTAGGGGGTCTGGCTACACCTTC. Protein: CASSQSRGSGYTF.

The table lists this clone with a count of one. This chain joins TRBV6-6 and TRBJ2-5, with a possible D match to TRBD2 (5 bases). The CDR3 totals 14 residues. V dropped 10 bases and J dropped 5 bases, with 20 bases sitting between them. In germline, CDR1 is MNHNY, CDR2 SVGAGI (reference sequence). CDR3 amino acids: CAITAGKMGETQYF. The CDR3 nucleotides are TGTGCCATTACAGCCGGGAAGATGGGGGAGACCCAGTACTTC.